The sequence of this T cell receptor beta chain was determined in a study of blood T cell repertoires in COVID-19. The CDR3 loop spans 14 amino acids. V shed 7 bases, J shed 5 bases, and the junction held 4 bases outside the gene matches. The germline V gene has CDR1 SNHLY and CDR2 FYNNEI. The method was immunoSEQ multiplex PCR; TCRdb's version includes in-frame clones alone and lacks a portion of them. The sample contains about 220,000 clones, 84% of which appear only once. The sequenced sample consisted of peripheral blood. The TCR was taken from a man aged 45-60 years with active or convalescent COVID-19. This sequence joins TRBV2 and TRBJ2-3, with TRBD2 matching over 12 bases. The CDR3, as DNA: TGTGCCAGCACCGGACTAGCGGGGATAGATACGCAGTATTTT. Protein product: CASTGLAGIDTQYF.